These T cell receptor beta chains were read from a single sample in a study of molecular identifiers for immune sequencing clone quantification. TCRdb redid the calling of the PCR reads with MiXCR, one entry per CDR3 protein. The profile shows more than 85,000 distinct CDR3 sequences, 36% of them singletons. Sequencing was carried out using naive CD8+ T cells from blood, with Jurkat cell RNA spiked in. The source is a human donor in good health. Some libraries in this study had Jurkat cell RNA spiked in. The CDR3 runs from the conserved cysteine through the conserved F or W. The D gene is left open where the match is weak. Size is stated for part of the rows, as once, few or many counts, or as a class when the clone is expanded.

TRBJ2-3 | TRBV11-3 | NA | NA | TGTGCCAGCAGCTTATTCGGGGCACTCTCAGATACGCAGTATTTT | CASSLFGALSDTQYF
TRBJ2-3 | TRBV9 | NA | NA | TGTGCCAGCAGCGTAGAACAGGCTAGCACAGATACGCAGTATTTT | CASSVEQASTDTQYF
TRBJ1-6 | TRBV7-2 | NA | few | TGTGCCAGCACCCGAACGACGCCGAGCTCCTATAATTCACCCCTCCACTTT | CASTRTTPSSYNSPLHF
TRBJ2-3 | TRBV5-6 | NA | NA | TGTGCCAGCAGCTGGGGGACTTGGATCGGAGATACGCAGTATTTT | CASSWGTWIGDTQYF
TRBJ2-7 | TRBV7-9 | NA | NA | TGTGCCAGCAGCTCCGGACACACCTCAACCTACGAGCAGTACTTC | CASSSGHTSTYEQYF
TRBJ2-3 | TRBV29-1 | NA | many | TGCAGCGTTGTTCAGTACACAGATACGCAGTATTTT | CSVVQYTDTQYF
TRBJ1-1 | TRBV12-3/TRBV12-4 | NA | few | TGTGCCAGCAGTCTAACCTCAGGGAACACTGAAGCTTTCTTT | CASSLTSGNTEAFF
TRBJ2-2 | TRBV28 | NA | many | TGTGCCAGCAGTTTGGATCGGAACGGGGAGCTGTTTTTT | CASSLDRNGELFF
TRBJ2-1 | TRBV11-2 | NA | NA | TGTGCCAGCAGCCCATGGCAGGCGATTACCCCAAGGGGTGAGCAGTTCTTC | CASSPWQAITPRGEQFF
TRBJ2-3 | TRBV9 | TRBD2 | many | TGTGCCAGCAGCGCTACTAGCGGGGCTAGCACAGATACGCAGTATTTT | CASSATSGASTDTQYF